This T cell receptor beta chain was retrieved from a study of identical twins. This CDR3 contains 13 residues. Trimming at V came to 5 bases and at J to 3 bases, leaving 7 bases not matched to a gene. CDR1 is DFQATT, CDR2 SNEGSKA, per germline (reference sequence). TCRdb reprocessed the 5' RACE reads via MiXCR and lists one record per CDR3 protein. The data contain around 220,000 distinct CDR3 sequences, 10% of them singletons. Sequencing was done on a sample of memory T cells sorted from blood. This clonotype originated in a man in his forties or fifties in good health. The chain uses TRBV20-1 and TRBJ2-7, with 7 bases identical to TRBD1. The CDR3 is CSASKTGHYEQYF. In DNA form, the CDR3 reads TGCAGTGCTTCCAAGACAGGGCACTACGAGCAGTACTTC.